The 15 T cell receptor beta chains below all came from one sample that was sequenced in a study of blood T cell repertoires in COVID-19. Sequencing was performed with immunoSEQ multiplex PCR; in TCRdb, only in-frame clones are kept and a portion is missing. Here the sample spans a few hundred thousand clones, about 88% being singletons. Sequenced input: peripheral blood. Every receptor here comes from a woman aged 40 to 55 who had recovered from COVID-19.

V gene TRBV13 combines with J gene TRBJ2-5; 7 bases agree with TRBD2. V shed 5 bases, J shed 2 bases, and the junction held 11 bases outside the gene matches. Germline-derived CDR1 and CDR2 are PRHDT and FYEKMQ (reference sequence). CDR3 size: 16 residues. In nucleotides, the CDR3 is TGTGCCAGCAGCCCTTACCCGGGACTACCTCAAGAGACCCAGTACTTC. Amino acid sequence: CASSPYPGLPQETQYF.

The J gene is TRBJ1-6, the V gene TRBV6-1; maybe TRBD1 (5 bases). V lost 2 bases, J lost 6 bases, and 11 bases lay in between. The length of the CDR3 is 15 residues. Germline CDR1 reads MNHNS; CDR2 reads SASEGT. The CDR3 sequence: CASSELGQINSPLHF. The CDR3 nucleotides are TGTGCCAGCAGTGAATTGGGGCAGATTAATTCACCCCTCCACTTT.

This clone was seen just once. The chain has TRBV11-2 and TRBJ1-2; tentative D call: TRBD1 (5 bases). There are 19 residues in the CDR3. Germline CDR1 SGHAT, CDR2 FQNNGV. Between the trimmed V and J ends, which lost 0 bases and 6 bases, there was a span of 26 bases. DNA of the CDR3: TGTGCCAGCAGCTTAGATTTTGGGGGGTGGGGAAGGGTTAAGGATGGCTACACCTTC. Translating it yields CASSLDFGGWGRVKDGYTF. The whole variable domain, filled in from reference TRBV11-2 and TRBJ1-2, reads EAGVAQSPRYKIIEKRQSVAFWCNPISGHATLYWYQQILGQGPKLLIQFQNNGVVDDSQLPKDRFSAERLKGVDSTLKIQPAKLEDSAVYLCASSLDFGGWGRVKDGYTFGSGTRLTVV.

V is TRBV6-2 or TRBV6-3 and J is TRBJ1-2; tentatively, D is TRBD1 (6 bases). From germline, CDR1 is MNHEY and CDR2 SVGEGT. The CDR3 covers 16 residues. Trimming took 5 bases from V and 3 from J, leaving 19 bases between them. CDR3 protein: CASSKLVSWTDYGYTF. The CDR3 DNA sequence: TGTGCCAGCAGTAAACTCGTGAGTTGGACAGACTATGGCTACACCTTC.

V gene TRBV7-9 combines with J gene TRBJ2-1; 10 nucleotides line up with TRBD2. With V trimmed by 2 bases and J by 10 bases, 5 bases remained unmatched. Germline CDR1 reads SEHNR; CDR2 reads FQNEAQ (reference sequence). The CDR3 length is 14 residues. The CDR3 DNA reads as TGTGCCAGCAGCTTAACGGGACTAGCGTTAGAGCAGTTCTTC. As protein: CASSLTGLALEQFF.

The chain is built from TRBV30 and TRBJ1-1; possibly TRBD1 for D (6 bases). The germline V gene encodes CDR1 GTSNPN and CDR2 SVGIG (reference sequence). V dropped 8 bases and J dropped 4 bases, with 14 bases sitting between them. CDR3 length: 12 residues. The CDR3 region is CAGTFRRTEAFF. The CDR3 DNA is TGTGCCGGGACATTCAGGCGCACTGAAGCTTTCTTT. Supplemented by reference TRBV30 and TRBJ1-1, the full variable domain reads SQTIHQWPATLVQPVGSPLSLECTVEGTSNPNLYWYRQAAGRGLQLLFYSVGIGQISSEVPQNLSASRPQDRQFILSSKKLLLSDSGFYLCAGTFRRTEAFFGQGTRLTVV.

The V gene is TRBV18, the J gene TRBJ1-1; the D gene is possibly TRBD1 (6 bases). This CDR3 has 12 amino acids. Looked up from germline, CDR1 is KGHSH and CDR2 is LQKENI. Trimming pared 4 bases from V and 6 bases from J, leaving 9 bases between. The CDR3 here is CASSQTGPEAFF. CDR3 coding DNA: TGTGCCAGCTCACAGACAGGACCTGAAGCTTTCTTT.

The chain combines TRBV5-4 with TRBJ1-1, with D hard to call. Looked up from germline, CDR1 is SGHNT and CDR2 is YYREEE (reference sequence). This CDR3 has 16 residues. Trimming removed 5 bases from V and 1 base from J, with 18 bases in between. In DNA form, the CDR3 reads TGTGCCAGCAGTCCCCGTCCAGCCCGGGGGAACACTGAAGCTTTCTTT. It translates to CASSPRPARGNTEAFF.

The J gene is TRBJ1-2, the V gene TRBV19; 8 bases are shared with TRBD1. The ends lost 3 bases at V and 8 bases at J; junction bases unmatched: 14. CDR1 is LNHDA, CDR2 SQIVND, per germline (reference sequence). The CDR3 spans 16 residues. This chain's CDR3 is CASSMAGGQGARGYTF. CDR3 DNA sequence: TGTGCCAGTAGTATGGCGGGCGGACAGGGCGCGCGGGGCTACACCTTC.

The CDR3 spells CASSPQGADGEAFF. The CDR3 DNA reads as TGTGCCAGCAGTCCCCAGGGGGCAGATGGGGAAGCTTTCTTT. The chain couples TRBV6-2 or TRBV6-3 to TRBJ1-1, with 8 positions matching TRBD1. Looked up from germline, CDR1 is MNHEY and CDR2 is SVGEGT. V lost 5 bases and J lost 8; bases outside the gene matches: 10. This CDR3 comprises 14 residues.

The rearrangement links TRBV18 to TRBJ1-4; 11 bases line up with TRBD1. The CDR3 is 15 amino acids. The germline V gene has CDR1 KGHSH and CDR2 LQKENI. V lost 3 bases and J lost 7; bases outside the gene matches: 4. As DNA, the CDR3 is TGTGCCAGCTCACCGTGGGACAGGGGGAGTGAAAAACTGTTTTTT. Translating it yields CASSPWDRGSEKLFF.

This chain links TRBV10-3 with TRBJ2-3; 14 bases match TRBD2. Germline V gives CDR1 ENHRY, CDR2 SYGVKD. The V segment lost 4 bases and the J segment 4 bases; nucleotides outside the gene matches: 7. The CDR3 is made up of 17 amino acids. This CDR3 is CAISATTSGRAADTQYF. CDR3 nucleotides: TGTGCCATCAGTGCCACGACTAGCGGGAGGGCCGCAGATACGCAGTATTTT.

CDR3 region: CASSAGGGGYNEQFF. CDR3 nucleotide sequence: TGTGCCAGCAGCGCCGGGGGAGGGGGCTACAATGAGCAGTTCTTC. The V call is TRBV6-5, the J call TRBJ2-1; D possibly corresponds to TRBD2 (7 bases). The CDR3 consists of 15 residues. In germline, CDR1 is MNHEY, CDR2 SVGAGI. V lost 6 bases and J lost 3, with 15 bases in between.

This clone has just one count. The chain links TRBV5-4 to TRBJ2-2; TRBD2 aligns across 9 bases. Germline CDR1 SGHNT, CDR2 YYREEE (reference sequence). V gave up 4 bases and J gave up 4 bases; unmatched junction bases: 8. This CDR3 region has 16 residues. The CDR3 DNA follows: TGTGCCAGCAGCCCCCCACTAGCGGGTGGCACCGGGGAGCTGTTTTTT. Translation gives CASSPPLAGGTGELFF.

This clone was counted once. V and J are TRBV9 and TRBJ1-2; D is perhaps TRBD1 (5 bases). In germline, CDR1 is SGDLS, CDR2 YYNGEE. The length of the CDR3 is 13 residues. Trimming shortened V by 4 bases and J by 6 bases, and 13 bases separated the two germline ends. The CDR3 region has the DNA TGTGCCAGCAGCCCTGGGGGGTTGGATGGCTACACCTTC. Encoded protein: CASSPGGLDGYTF.